The 12 T cell receptor beta chains listed next were all sequenced from one sample in a study of human CD8 memory T cell subsets. UMI-labeled 5' RACE generated the TCR beta libraries. TCRdb re-called the 5' RACE reads and shows each CDR3 protein once, DNA omitted. The table lists about 3,400 distinct CDR3 sequences. The sample taken for sequencing was CD8+ T cells from PBMCs. The receptors come from a human donor in good health.

This clonotype registers medium-sized by frequency. This chain joins TRBV7-2 and TRBJ1-1; TCRdb lists TRBD1, though no DNA is available to test this call. The CDR3 is made up of 15 amino acids. CDR1 is SGHTA, CDR2 FQGNSA, per germline. The CDR3 sequence is CASSLWLGGSTEAFF.

This clonotype is labeled medium-sized based on frequency. V and J are TRBV10-3 and TRBJ2-5; the TRBD1 assignment by TCRdb is unverifiable without DNA. The CDR3 sequence is 13 residues long. Germline V gene sequence: CDR1 ENHRY, CDR2 SYGVKD. CDR3 amino acids: CAISGQGEETQYF.

This clonotype is identified as medium-sized (0.01 to 0.1%) from frequency. V and J are TRBV7-8 and TRBJ2-1; TCRdb names TRBD1, which stays unverified in the absence of DNA. The CDR3 loop spans 16 amino acids. Looked up from germline, CDR1 is SGHVS and CDR2 is FQNEAQ. CDR3 in amino acids: CASSLIPGDFYNEQFF.

Its frequency marks this clonotype as medium-sized (0.01 to 0.1%). J is TRBJ1-3 and V is TRBV29-1; TCRdb proposes TRBD1, but this gene call is untestable without DNA. Germline V CDR1 and CDR2: SQVTM, ANQGSEA. This CDR3 is 13 amino acids long. The CDR3 loop is CSVESRAGNTIYF.

Frequency places this clonotype as medium-sized. V is TRBV29-1 and J is TRBJ2-1. Germline V lookup: CDR1 SQVTM, CDR2 ANQGSEA. The CDR3 has 15 amino acids. Here the CDR3 reads CSVEDEKRNYNEQFF.

This clonotype is labeled medium-sized based on frequency. The chain uses TRBV14 and TRBJ2-3; the D gene TCRdb calls, TRBD1, cannot be checked with no DNA. Germline lookup yields CDR1 SGHDN and CDR2 FVKESK. This CDR3 contains 16 residues. Here the CDR3 reads CASSRREGTGGDTQYF.

Measured by frequency, this clonotype is medium-sized (0.01 to 0.1%). The chain recombines TRBV6-5 with TRBJ2-3. In germline, CDR1 is MNHEY, CDR2 SVGAGI. This CDR3 region has 14 residues. The chain's CDR3 is CASSYGLVTDTQYF.

The V call is TRBV20-1, the J call TRBJ2-2; the TRBD1 assignment by TCRdb is unverifiable without DNA. Germline V lookup: CDR1 DFQATT, CDR2 SNEGSKA (reference sequence). The CDR3 length is 13 residues. The CDR3 sequence: CSARSQNTGELFF.

This clonotype counts as medium-sized by frequency. The V gene is TRBV6-2 or TRBV6-3, the J gene TRBJ2-7. The V gene's germline CDR1 is MNHEY and CDR2 SVGEGT. The CDR3 is 13 amino acids. CDR3 region: CASSWTGPHEQYF.

V usage is TRBV9 and J usage is TRBJ2-1; TCRdb returns TRBD1, unconfirmable since there is no DNA. This CDR3 is built from 18 residues. From germline, CDR1 is SGDLS and CDR2 YYNGEE. CDR3 region: CASSSGQGANSFNREQFF.

The chain carries TRBV5-6 and TRBJ2-2; TCRdb lists TRBD1, though no DNA is available to test this call. Germline assignment: CDR1 SGHDT and CDR2 YYEEEE. The length of the CDR3 is 16 residues. The chain's CDR3 is CASSWGTGFNTGELFF.

Its frequency marks this clonotype as medium-sized. The chain recombines TRBV11-2 with TRBJ1-2; TCRdb proposes TRBD1, but this gene call is untestable without DNA. The CDR3 is 14 amino acids. Germline assignment: CDR1 SGHAT and CDR2 FQNNGV. CDR3 loop: CASSPTGGYYGYTF.